A selection of T cell receptor beta chains follows, all from one sample in a study of CD8+ T cells in alopecia areata. This table comes from immunoSEQ multiplex PCR, and its TCRdb copy is limited to in-frame clones, with some not included. The table records 180,000 or so clones, over 45% of them present only once. Material: CD4+ T cells sorted from blood, obtained at week 24, from a patient treated with tofacitinib. These receptors came from a human donor with alopecia areata. The CDR3 runs from the conserved cysteine through the conserved F or W. Each record gives: D gene, V gene, J gene, clone size, CDR3 length, CDR3 DNA, CDR3 protein. The D gene is left open where the match is weak. The listing skips clone size in some rows; elsewhere it reads once, few, many or a size class.

TRBD1	TRBV2	TRBJ2-7	-	12	TGTGCCAGCCAGGGGGATCACACCGAGCAGTACTTC	CASQGDHTEQYF
TRBD2	TRBV28	TRBJ2-3	-	15	TGTGCCAGCAGGCAAGCTGGACTAGCCTCAGATACGCAGTATTTT	CASRQAGLASDTQYF
TRBD1	TRBV23-1	TRBJ2-4	-	15	TGCGCCAGCAGTCAATGGGGACAGGGCCAAAACATTCAGTACTTC	CASSQWGQGQNIQYF
-	TRBV5-4	TRBJ1-1	-	13	TGTGCCAGCAGCCCCCTAGGGTTTGCTGAAGCTTTCTTT	CASSPLGFAEAFF
-	TRBV15	TRBJ2-7	-	15	TGTGCCACCAGCAGAGATCAACACAGGAGCTACGAGCAGTACTTC	CATSRDQHRSYEQYF
-	TRBV5-1	TRBJ1-4	-	15	TGCGCCAGCAGCTTGGTCGGGGTAGCTAATGAAAAACTGTTTTTT	CASSLVGVANEKLFF
TRBD1	TRBV4-3	TRBJ1-5	-	17	TGCGCCAGCAGCCAAGATCTGACAGGGGGCGGAGGTCAGCCCCAGCATTTT	CASSQDLTGGGGQPQHF
TRBD1	TRBV28	TRBJ1-6	few	14	TGTGCCAGCACTTTAGGACAGGCAAATTCACCCCTCCACTTT	CASTLGQANSPLHF
-	TRBV5-1	TRBJ1-2	-	13	TGCGCCAGCAGCTTGCAGGTCGACTATGGCTACACCTTC	CASSLQVDYGYTF
-	TRBV5-1	TRBJ2-1	-	12	TGCGCCAGCAGGGTTCCCGACAATGAGCAGTTCTTC	CASRVPDNEQFF
-	TRBV30	TRBJ2-1	-	15	TGTGCCTGGAATGTGGCCGGGATAAAGCACAATGAGCAGTTCTTC	CAWNVAGIKHNEQFF
-	TRBV27	TRBJ2-7	-	14	TGTGCCAGCAGTTCGACAAGGGGGGGGTACGAGCAGTACTTC	CASSSTRGGYEQYF
TRBD1	TRBV5-1	TRBJ2-7	-	14	TGCGCCAGCAGGTCTGCCGGGACAGGGGTAGAGCAGTACTTC	CASRSAGTGVEQYF
TRBD1	TRBV30	TRBJ1-5	-	13	TGTGCCTGGAGCTATACAGGGGTTCAGCCCCAGCATTTT	CAWSYTGVQPQHF
TRBD1	TRBV6-6	TRBJ2-3	few	14	TGTGCCAGCAACGGACAGGGGGCCGTAGATACGCAGTATTTT	CASNGQGAVDTQYF
-	TRBV11-3	TRBJ2-3	-	16	TGTGCCAGCAGCCCGGGGCCAGGCACTAGCACAGATACGCAGTATTTT	CASSPGPGTSTDTQYF
TRBD1	TRBV10-3	TRBJ2-7	-	14	TGTGCCATCAGTATCGCCGGGACAGGGTACGAGCAGTACTTC	CAISIAGTGYEQYF
TRBD1	TRBV19	TRBJ2-5	-	12	TGTGCCAGTAGGACAGGGCAAGAGACCCAGTACTTC	CASRTGQETQYF
TRBD2	TRBV27	TRBJ2-1	-	15	TGTGCCAGCAGTGCCTACAGGAGCCCGGGAGGTGAGCAGTTCTTC	CASSAYRSPGGEQFF
-	TRBV7-2	TRBJ2-5	-	13	TGTGCCAGCAGCAAGACCCCAGAGGAGACCCAGTACTTC	CASSKTPEETQYF
TRBD1	TRBV11-2	TRBJ1-1	few	15	TGTGCCAGCAGCCCCGACAGGGGGTTGATCACTGAAGCTTTCTTT	CASSPDRGLITEAFF
-	TRBV11-2	TRBJ2-7	once	14	TGTGCCAGCAGCTTAGTTGGCGACGCCTACGAGCAGTACTTC	CASSLVGDAYEQYF